This T cell receptor (beta chain) was captured by sequencing in a study of Graves' ophthalmopathy and Graves' hyperthyroidism. Study as a whole: Peripheral blood sampling preceded any treatment and occurred at initial diagnosis. Study-wide findings and caveats: Progression of ophthalmopathy was predicted by the model with less than 71% sensitivity and 72.22% specificity.

Orbital computed tomography and thyroid ultrasound, along with TRAb, serum thyroxine and clinical symptoms, underpinned diagnosis. RNA transcripts were the source from which TCR beta CDR3 regions were amplified. Investigators did first-round RT-PCR with HTBI primers, then second-round multiplex PCR. TCRdb re-analysed the multiplex PCR reads in MiXCR, keeping a single row per CDR3 protein. The data hold over 650,000 distinct CDR3 sequences, with about 41% observed a single time. Details on this clonotype: The antigen is undetermined.

V was pared by 0 bases and J by 4 bases, with 10 bases between. This CDR3 contains 14 residues. Germline V CDR1 and CDR2: SGDLS, YYNGEE. Input material: peripheral blood. The clonotype comes from an adult man with Graves' ophthalmopathy. This chain links TRBV9 with TRBJ2-5; TRBD2 is a possible D gene (5 bases). The CDR3 nucleotides are TGTGCCAGCAGCGTAGCGGCGGGTCCAGAGACCCAGTACTTC. Translating gives CASSVAAGPETQYF.